Listed here is a single TCR beta chain. The sample comes from a study of response to subunit inactivated influenza vaccine. TCRdb reprocessed the RT-PCR reads via MiXCR and lists one record per CDR3 protein. Here the sample spans hundreds of thousands of distinct CDR3 sequences, about 15% being singletons. Trimming cost V 1 base and J 0 bases; bases outside gene matches: 3. The CDR3 has 15 residues. The source is a man aged 45-60 years who received an inactivated influenza vaccine. The chain couples TRBV12-3 or TRBV12-4 to TRBJ2-7; 7 positions match TRBD2. Material: PBMCs from blood, obtained roughly 2 weeks before vaccination. The CDR3 DNA is TGTGCCAGCAGTTTAGAGCGGGGCTACTCCTACGAGCAGTACTTC. It codes for CASSLERGYSYEQYF.